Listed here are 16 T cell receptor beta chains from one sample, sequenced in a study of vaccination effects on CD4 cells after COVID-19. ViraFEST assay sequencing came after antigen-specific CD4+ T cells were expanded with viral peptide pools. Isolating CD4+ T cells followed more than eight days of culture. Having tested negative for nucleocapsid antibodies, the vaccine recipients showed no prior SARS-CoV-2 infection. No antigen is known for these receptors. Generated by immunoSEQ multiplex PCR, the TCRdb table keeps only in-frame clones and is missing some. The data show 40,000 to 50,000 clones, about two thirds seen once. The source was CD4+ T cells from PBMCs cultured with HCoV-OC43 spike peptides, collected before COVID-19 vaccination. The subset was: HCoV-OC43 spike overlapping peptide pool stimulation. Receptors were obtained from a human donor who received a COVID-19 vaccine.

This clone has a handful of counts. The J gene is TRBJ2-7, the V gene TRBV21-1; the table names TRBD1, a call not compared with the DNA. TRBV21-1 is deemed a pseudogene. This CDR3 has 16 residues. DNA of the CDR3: TGTGCCAGCAGCTTAGCCCAACAGGGAAGCTCCTACGAGCAGTACTTC. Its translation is CASSLAQQGSSYEQYF.

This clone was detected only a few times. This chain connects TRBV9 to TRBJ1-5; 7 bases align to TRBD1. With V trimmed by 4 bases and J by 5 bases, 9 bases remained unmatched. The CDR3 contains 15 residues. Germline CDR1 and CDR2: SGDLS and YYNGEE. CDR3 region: CASSPEGAVDQPQHF. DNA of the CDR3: TGTGCCAGCAGCCCCGAGGGGGCTGTAGATCAGCCCCAGCATTTT.

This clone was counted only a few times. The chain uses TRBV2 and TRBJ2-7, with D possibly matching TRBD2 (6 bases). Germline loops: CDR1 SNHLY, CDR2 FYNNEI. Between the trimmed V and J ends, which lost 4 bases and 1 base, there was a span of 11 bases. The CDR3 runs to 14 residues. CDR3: CASSGVAVSYEQYF. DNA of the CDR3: TGTGCCAGCAGTGGGGTAGCGGTATCCTACGAGCAGTACTTC.

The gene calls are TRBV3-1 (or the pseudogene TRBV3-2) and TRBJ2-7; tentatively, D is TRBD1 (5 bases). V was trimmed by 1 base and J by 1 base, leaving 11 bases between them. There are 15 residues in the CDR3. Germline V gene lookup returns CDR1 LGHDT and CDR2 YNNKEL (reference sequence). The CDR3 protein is CASSQVRTNSYEQYF. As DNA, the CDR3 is TGTGCCAGCAGCCAAGTACGGACAAATTCCTACGAGCAGTACTTC.

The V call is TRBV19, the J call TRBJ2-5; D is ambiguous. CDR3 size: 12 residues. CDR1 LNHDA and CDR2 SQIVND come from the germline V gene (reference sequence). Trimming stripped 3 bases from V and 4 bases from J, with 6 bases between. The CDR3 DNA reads TGTGCCAGTAGTATTACGAGAGAGACCCAGTACTTC. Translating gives CASSITRETQYF.

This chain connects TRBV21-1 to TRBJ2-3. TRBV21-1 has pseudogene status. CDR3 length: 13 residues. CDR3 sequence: CASSKELGDTQYF. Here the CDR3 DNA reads TGTGCCAGCAGCAAAGAATTGGGAGATACGCAGTATTTT.

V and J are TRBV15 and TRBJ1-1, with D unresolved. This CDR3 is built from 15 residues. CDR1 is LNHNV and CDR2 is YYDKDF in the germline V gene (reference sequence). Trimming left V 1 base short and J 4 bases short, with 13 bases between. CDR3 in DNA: TGTGCCACCAGCAGAGGGGCCGGGATGACCACTGAAGCTTTCTTT. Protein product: CATSRGAGMTTEAFF.

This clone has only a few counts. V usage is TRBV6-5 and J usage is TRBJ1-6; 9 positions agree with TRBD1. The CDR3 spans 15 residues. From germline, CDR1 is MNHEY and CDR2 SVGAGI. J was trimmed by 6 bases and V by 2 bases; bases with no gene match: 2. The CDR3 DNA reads TGTGCCAGCAGTTACGGGACAGGGATTAATTCACCCCTCCACTTT. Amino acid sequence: CASSYGTGINSPLHF.

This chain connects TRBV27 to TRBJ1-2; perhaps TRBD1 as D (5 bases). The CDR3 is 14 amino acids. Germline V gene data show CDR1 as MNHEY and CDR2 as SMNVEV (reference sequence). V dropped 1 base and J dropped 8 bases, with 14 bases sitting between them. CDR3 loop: CASSLLAGNEGYTF. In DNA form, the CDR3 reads TGTGCCAGCAGTTTATTGGCAGGGAATGAGGGCTACACCTTC.

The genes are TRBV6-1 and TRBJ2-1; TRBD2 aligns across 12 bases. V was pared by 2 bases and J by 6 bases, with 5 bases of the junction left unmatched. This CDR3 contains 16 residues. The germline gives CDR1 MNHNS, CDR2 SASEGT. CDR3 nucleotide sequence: TGTGCCAGCAGTGAACCCCGACTAGCGGGAGCCAATGAGCAGTTCTTC. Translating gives CASSEPRLAGANEQFF.

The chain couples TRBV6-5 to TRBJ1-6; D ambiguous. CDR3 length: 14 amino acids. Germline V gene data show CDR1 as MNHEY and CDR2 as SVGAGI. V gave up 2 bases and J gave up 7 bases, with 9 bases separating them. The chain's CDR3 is CASSYRGDNSPLHF. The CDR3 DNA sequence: TGTGCCAGCAGTTACAGAGGTGACAATTCACCCCTCCACTTT.

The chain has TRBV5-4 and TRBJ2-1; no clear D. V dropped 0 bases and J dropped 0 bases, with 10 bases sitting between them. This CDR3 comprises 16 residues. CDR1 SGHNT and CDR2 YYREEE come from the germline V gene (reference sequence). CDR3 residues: CASSLALLDSYNEQFF. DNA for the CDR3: TGTGCCAGCAGCTTGGCGCTACTCGACTCCTACAATGAGCAGTTCTTC.

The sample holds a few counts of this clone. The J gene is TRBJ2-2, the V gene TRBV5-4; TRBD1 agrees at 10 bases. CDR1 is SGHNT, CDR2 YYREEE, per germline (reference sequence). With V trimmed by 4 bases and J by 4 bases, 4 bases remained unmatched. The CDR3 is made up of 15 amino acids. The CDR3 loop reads CASSTWTGGTGELFF. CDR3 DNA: TGTGCCAGCAGCACCTGGACAGGGGGCACCGGGGAGCTGTTTTTT.

The CDR3 loop is CASSPGTGPYEQYF. For the CDR3, the DNA is TGTGCCAGCTCACCAGGGACAGGACCCTACGAGCAGTACTTC. The chain links TRBV18 to TRBJ2-7; 8 bases map to TRBD1. With 2 bases clipped from V and 2 bases from J, the junction kept 2 bases outside the gene matches. The germline gives CDR1 KGHSH, CDR2 LQKENI. This CDR3 is built from 14 residues. Supplemented by reference TRBV18 and TRBJ2-7, the full variable domain reads NAGVMQNPRHLVRRRGQEARLRCSPMKGHSHVYWYRQLPEEGLKFMVYLQKENIIDESGMPKERFSAEFPKEGPSILRIQQVVRGDSAAYFCASSPGTGPYEQYFGPGTRLTVT.

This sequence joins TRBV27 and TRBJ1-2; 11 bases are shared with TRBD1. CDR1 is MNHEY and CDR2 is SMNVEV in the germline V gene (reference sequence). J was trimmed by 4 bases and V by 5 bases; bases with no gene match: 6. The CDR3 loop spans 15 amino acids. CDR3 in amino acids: CASSLRTGGPYGYTF. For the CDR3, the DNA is TGTGCCAGCAGTCTCAGGACAGGGGGCCCCTATGGCTACACCTTC.

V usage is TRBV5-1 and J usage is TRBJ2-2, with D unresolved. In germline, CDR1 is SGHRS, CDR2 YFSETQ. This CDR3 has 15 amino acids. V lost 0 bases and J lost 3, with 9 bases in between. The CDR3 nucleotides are TGCGCCAGCAGCTTGGGGGCGAGCGACACCGGGGAGCTGTTTTTT. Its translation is CASSLGASDTGELFF.